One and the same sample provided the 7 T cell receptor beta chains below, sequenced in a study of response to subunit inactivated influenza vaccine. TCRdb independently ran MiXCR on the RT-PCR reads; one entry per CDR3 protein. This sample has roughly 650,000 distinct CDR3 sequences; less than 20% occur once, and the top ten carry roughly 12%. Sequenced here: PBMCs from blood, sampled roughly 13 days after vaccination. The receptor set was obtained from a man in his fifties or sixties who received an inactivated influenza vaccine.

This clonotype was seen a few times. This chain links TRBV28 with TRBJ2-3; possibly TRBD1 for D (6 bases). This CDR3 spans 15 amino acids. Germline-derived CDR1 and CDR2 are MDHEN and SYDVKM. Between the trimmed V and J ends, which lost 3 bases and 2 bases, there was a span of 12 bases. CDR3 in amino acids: CASSFSGVFTDTQYF. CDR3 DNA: TGTGCCAGCAGTTTCTCAGGGGTTTTCACAGATACGCAGTATTTT. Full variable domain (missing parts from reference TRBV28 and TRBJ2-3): DVKVTQSSRYLVKRTGEKVFLECVQDMDHENMFWYRQDPGLGLRLIYFSYDVKMKEKGDIPEGYSVSREKKERFSLILESASTNQTSMYLCASSFSGVFTDTQYFGPGTRLTVL.

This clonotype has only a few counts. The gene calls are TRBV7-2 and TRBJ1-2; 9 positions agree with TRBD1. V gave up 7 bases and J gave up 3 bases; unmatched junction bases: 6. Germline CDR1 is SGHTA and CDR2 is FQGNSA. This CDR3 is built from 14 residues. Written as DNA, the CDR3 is TGTGCCAGCATCGTAAACAGGGGGCACTATGGCTACACCTTC. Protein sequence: CASIVNRGHYGYTF.

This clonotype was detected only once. CDR3 sequence: CASSFFGGGAAEQYF. CDR3 nucleotides: TGTGCCAGCAGTTTCTTCGGCGGGGGGGCCGCCGAGCAGTACTTC. The chain combines TRBV28 with TRBJ2-7; 9 nucleotides align to TRBD2. This CDR3 contains 15 residues. Germline V CDR1 and CDR2: MDHEN, SYDVKM. V gave up 3 bases and J gave up 6 bases; unmatched junction bases: 9.

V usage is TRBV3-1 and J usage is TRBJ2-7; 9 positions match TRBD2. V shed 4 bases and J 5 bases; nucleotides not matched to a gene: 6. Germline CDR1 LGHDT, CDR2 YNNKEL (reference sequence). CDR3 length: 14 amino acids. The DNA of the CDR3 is TGTGCCAGCAGCCCGCAGGGACTAGCACACGAGCAGTACTTC. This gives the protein CASSPQGLAHEQYF.

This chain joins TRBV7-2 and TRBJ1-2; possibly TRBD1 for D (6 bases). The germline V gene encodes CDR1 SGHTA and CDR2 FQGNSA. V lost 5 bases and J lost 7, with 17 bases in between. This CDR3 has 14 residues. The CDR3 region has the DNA TGTGCCAGCAGCCCAGACAGGTTGAGTGCTGGCTACACCTTC. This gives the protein CASSPDRLSAGYTF.

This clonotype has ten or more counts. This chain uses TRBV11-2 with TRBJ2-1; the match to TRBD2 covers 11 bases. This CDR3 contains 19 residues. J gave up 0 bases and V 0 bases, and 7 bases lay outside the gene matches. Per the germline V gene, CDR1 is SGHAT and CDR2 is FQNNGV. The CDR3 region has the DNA TGTGCCAGCAGCTTAGATGAGACTAGCGGGGTTAGCTCCTACAATGAGCAGTTCTTC. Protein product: CASSLDETSGVSSYNEQFF.

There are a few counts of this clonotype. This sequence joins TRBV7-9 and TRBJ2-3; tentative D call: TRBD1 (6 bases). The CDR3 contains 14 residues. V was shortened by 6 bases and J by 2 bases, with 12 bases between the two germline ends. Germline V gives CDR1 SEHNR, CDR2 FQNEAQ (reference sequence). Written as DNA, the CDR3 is TGTGCCAGCAGATGGGACACCTACACAGATACGCAGTATTTT. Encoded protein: CASRWDTYTDTQYF.